Here is one TCR beta chain with its context. TCRdb's copy holds only in-frame clones and misses some; the assay was immunoSEQ multiplex PCR. The table shows about 170,000 clones, with 93% occurring only once. The sample comes from a study of control samples from healthy donors and cancer patients. Germline V lookup: CDR1 SGHAT, CDR2 FQDESV (reference sequence). The CDR3 has 13 amino acids. Deletions cut 5 bases from V and 9 bases from J, with 14 bases between. This TCR derives from a woman in her sixties in good health. This chain links TRBV11-1 with TRBJ2-1; the D call may be TRBD1 or TRBD2 (5 bases each). Material for sequencing was blood. The CDR3 is CASSRADISEQFF. The CDR3 DNA follows: TGTGCCAGCAGCCGAGCGGACATTAGTGAGCAGTTCTTC.